This TCR beta chain was obtained from a study of T-cell reconstitution after alpha-beta-depleted transplantation in children (dated by TCRdb to between 2015 and 2016). Broadly, across the study: The study quantitatively tracked T-cell immune reconstitution after TCRalphabeta/CD19-depleted allogeneic hematopoietic cell transplantation in children using TCR repertoire profiling.

This clonotype was counted at least ten times. Its antigen has not been determined. Base qualities are not recorded, but no much larger clone differs from it by a single base. Study-wide conclusions, independent of this receptor: In some patients, high TCRbeta diversity at day 60 was attributed to recipient T cells and intrathymic progenitors that had survived conditioning. Over the following months the frequencies of hyperexpanded clones went down, and after one year T-cell counts and TCRbeta diversity were mostly credited to newly produced T cells. Apparently early alphabetaT-cell count recovery about two months after transplant reportedly relied on only several hundred rapidly expanded clones derived from non-depleted graft cells.

The junction shows trimming of 1 base on V and 1 base on J, plus 13 bases between the germline ends. Reading from cysteine to phenylalanine, the CDR3 counts 16 amino acids. The read is trimmed to its CDR3 DNA, 48 bases read in frame from base 1. CDR1 LGHNA and CDR2 YSLEER were looked up in the germline V gene. Libraries came from PCR. Sequenced using an Illumina HiSeq 2500. To normalize quantification of the TCRbeta repertoire, the TCR libraries were built with molecular barcoding that relied on unique molecular identifiers. TCRdb applied fastp at Q25 and MiXCR to the public reads, then kept only in-frame beta chains. Each CDR3 protein gets just one entry, which takes the most common genes and DNA from the rows behind it. This sample comprises about 110,000 distinct CDR3 sequences, about 6.5% of them detected only once. 20% to 25% of the sample is held by the ten biggest clonotypes. Reading the label with the study, this specimen's treatment or condition is: allogeneic hematopoietic cell transplantation with graft depleted of TCRalphabeta T cells and CD19 B cells. Transplant recipients were children who received TCRalphabeta/CD19-depleted allogeneic hematopoietic cell grafts.

Source: PBMCs, mostly from graft donor cells, taken 360 days after TCRalphabeta/CD19-depleted stem cell transplant. The rearranged chain carries TRBV4-3 and TRBJ2-5; the D segment could be TRBD1, given 6 matching bases. The clonotype originates from a male patient between 2 and 9 years old who had a stem cell transplant for acute lymphoblastic leukemia, so the T cells may come from the graft donor. The CDR3 region reads CASSQGVDRLQETQYF. The DNA is TGCGCCAGCAGCCAAGGCGTGGACAGACTCCAAGAGACCCAGTACTTC.